This TCR beta chain was found in a study of control samples from healthy donors and cancer patients. Assay: immunoSEQ multiplex PCR; the TCRdb copy retains only in-frame clones and omits some. Among fewer than 90,000 clones listed, approximately 87% were seen once. This clone was counted once. Deletions cut 10 bases from V and 2 bases from J, with 14 bases between. CDR3 length: 13 residues. Sequencing was carried out using blood. The sequence was collected from a man between 45 and 60 years old in good health. This chain links TRBV12-3 or TRBV12-4 with TRBJ1-2, with unresolved D. DNA for the CDR3: TGTGCCACAAGGGAGACCTACAACTATGGCTACACCTTC. This codes for CATRETYNYGYTF.